What follows are 3 T cell receptor beta chains derived from one specimen sequenced in a study of neoadjuvant nivolumab and ipilimumab in lung cancer. Repertoires were generated with immunoSEQ multiplex PCR, while TCRdb's copy carries only in-frame clones and drops some. The sample includes 40,000 to 55,000 clones, about 89% of them seen just once. This specimen consisted of blood, obtained before neoadjuvant nivolumab, alone or with ipilimumab. These receptors came from an adult with non-small cell lung cancer. Some clones in this sample may be carry-over from other donors' samples.

J is TRBJ1-1 and V is TRBV5-1, with 7 positions matching TRBD1. Germline V gives CDR1 SGHRS, CDR2 YFSETQ. The CDR3 runs 14 residues. Trimming took 4 bases from V and 4 from J; bases not matched to a gene: 7. The CDR3 sequence: CASSIRTGVTEAFF. The CDR3 DNA follows: TGCGCCAGCAGCATAAGAACAGGGGTCACTGAAGCTTTCTTT.

The V and J genes are TRBV23-1 and TRBJ1-5, with 9 bases fitting TRBD1. TRBV23-1 is designated an ORF whose function remains uncertain. V lost 4 bases, J lost 8 bases, and 12 bases stayed unmatched. The CDR3 runs to 16 residues. The CDR3 DNA sequence: TGCGCCAGCAGTCTACTTCCGGGACAGGGTTTGAAGCCCCAGCATTTT. This codes for CASSLLPGQGLKPQHF.

The chain uses TRBV18 and TRBJ2-1, with 8 bases matching TRBD2. The junction had 14 bases not matched to a gene; V was cut back by 8 bases and J by 5 bases. The germline CDR1 and CDR2 sequences are KGHSH and LQKENI. This CDR3 has 16 amino acids. The CDR3 DNA follows: TGTGCCAGCAGACTGGGCGGGAGGCACGGGGACAATGAGCAGTTCTTC. Protein product: CASRLGGRHGDNEQFF.